The text below deals with one T cell receptor (beta chain). Its antigen is as yet unknown. This entry is derived from a study of T-cell reconstitution after alpha-beta-depleted transplantation in children. General study results and limits: By about two months after transplant, alpha-beta T cells reportedly arose from several hundred graft clones that had expanded. Newly produced T cells mostly provided counts and TCRbeta diversity after one year, as hyperexpanded clones declined.

A library of TCRbeta sequences, prepared with unique molecular identifiers, was generated. Via MiXCR, TCRdb re-called the PCR reads, giving one row per CDR3 protein. The table records fewer than 750,000 distinct CDR3 sequences, over 25% of them present only once. The germline CDR1 and CDR2 sequences are SGHRS and YFSETQ. CDR3 length: 15 amino acids. The germline V and J ends were trimmed by 0 bases and 3 bases, with 12 bases remaining between them. The sequence was obtained from a boy younger than two with Wiskott-Aldrich syndrome, due to receive a stem cell transplant. The gene calls are TRBV5-1 and TRBJ1-2, with D possibly matching TRBD1 (5 bases). The source material was PBMCs, sampled before TCRalphabeta/CD19-depleted stem cell transplant. DNA for the CDR3: TGCGCCAGCAGCTTGGATTGGGGGATCGACTATGGCTACACCTTC. Amino acids: CASSLDWGIDYGYTF. Full variable domain (outside the CDR3, taken from reference TRBV5-1 and TRBJ1-2): KAGVTQTPRYLIKTRGQQVTLSCSPISGHRSVSWYQQTPGQGLQFLFEYFSETQRNKGNFPGRFSGRQFSNSRSEMNVSTLELGDSALYLCASSLDWGIDYGYTFGSGTRLTVV.